This entry lists 4 T cell receptor beta chains sequenced from one sample in a study of blood T cell repertoires in COVID-19. Measured with immunoSEQ multiplex PCR; TCRdb has only the in-frame clones, and not every one. The sample lists 30,000 or so clones; approximately 93% were seen once. Sequenced material: peripheral blood. These receptor sequences come from a male donor with active COVID-19.

This sequence joins TRBV12-3 or TRBV12-4 and TRBJ1-1; no reliable D call. The CDR3 covers 13 residues. V was cut by 6 bases and J by 7 bases, with 15 bases left in between. CDR3 sequence (DNA): TGTGCCAGCAGCGAACTTACCCGGGGTGAAGCTTTCTTT. It codes for CASSELTRGEAFF.

V is TRBV5-5 and J is TRBJ1-5; a possible D gene is TRBD1 (6 bases). This CDR3 is built from 16 residues. Germline-derived CDR1 and CDR2 are SGHKS and YYEKEE (reference sequence). V was shortened by 3 bases and J by 0 bases, with 13 bases between the two germline ends. The DNA for the CDR3 is TGTGCCAGCAGCTCAATTCAGGGGATTAGCAATCAGCCCCAGCATTTT. Amino acids: CASSSIQGISNQPQHF. Full variable domain (rest looked up from reference TRBV5-5 and TRBJ1-5): DAGVTQSPTHLIKTRGQQVTLRCSPISGHKSVSWYQQVLGQGPQFIFQYYEKEERGRGNFPDRFSARQFPNYSSELNVNALLLGDSALYLCASSSIQGISNQPQHFGDGTRLSIL.

This clone appeared a single time. The chain employs TRBV4-2 and TRBJ2-7; maybe TRBD1 (5 bases). Germline-derived CDR1 and CDR2 are LGHNA and YNFKEQ. The CDR3 is 13 residues long. V shed 2 bases and J shed 5 bases, with 10 bases lying between them. The CDR3 DNA sequence: TGTGCCAGCAGCCAAAGGGGTTTCCACGAGCAGTACTTC. It yields the protein CASSQRGFHEQYF.

V gene TRBV7-2 combines with J gene TRBJ1-3; perhaps TRBD1 as D (5 bases). Trimming left V 1 base short and J 0 bases short, with 13 bases between. Germline V CDR1 and CDR2: SGHTA, FQGNSA. The CDR3 runs to 17 residues. In nucleotides, the CDR3 is TGTGCCAGCAGCTTAGTAGGCGCAGGGATCTCTGGAAACACCATATATTTT. Translating gives CASSLVGAGISGNTIYF. The variable domain in full, completed from reference TRBV7-2 and TRBJ1-3, reads GAGVSQSPSNKVTEKGKDVELRCDPISGHTALYWYRQSLGQGLEFLIYFQGNSAPDKSGLPSDRFSAERTGGSVSTLTIQRTQQEDSAVYLCASSLVGAGISGNTIYFGEGSWLTVV.